This T cell receptor beta chain is from a study of PD-L1 blockade in urothelial cancer (TCRdb year 2017). About the investigation overall: Every patient began therapy in 2014 and was given atezolizumab 1,200 mg intravenously every 3 weeks. About nine tenths of the roughly 29 patients were identified as males with urothelial cancer of bladder origin, and a prior smoking history was reported by 18 of 29 patients. Patients had an ECOG performance status of 0 or 1 and had received between 0 and 3 prior chemotherapy regimens. Blood samples were analyzed at 3 weeks after treatment start (second dose) and at 6 weeks after treatment start. Blood samples gave a median of around 130,000 T cells and 83,000 or so unique TCRs, with a median clonality of 0.080. The study was an exploratory multi-omic analysis of somatic, immune and clinical correlates of response to PD-L1 blockade with atezolizumab in urothelial cancer. TCR sequencing covered pretreatment tumor samples and matched, serially collected peripheral blood taken before and after atezolizumab treatment. Progression-free survival longer than 6 months counted as durable clinical benefit, and TCR features were additionally tested against both progression-free and overall survival. In the same patients who had TCR sequencing, pretreatment tumors also underwent whole exome sequencing and RNA sequencing. Eight or nine patients reached durable clinical benefit, while roughly 22 patients did not. Approximately 30 patients had pretreatment blood TCR-seq, 24 had at least one posttreatment blood collection, and 24 had tumor TCR-seq. The full study reports these points: At 3 weeks after the start of treatment, tumor-associated TCR clones in peripheral blood had expanded more in patients with durable benefit (n of about 20, p = 0.022). A pretreatment peripheral blood TCR clonality below the median was linked to improved progression-free and overall survival. Small sample size (n ≈ 30) and many exploratory analyses mean the results are intended to be hypothesis-generating.

In regard to this clone: Its antigen remains unidentified. Base qualities are not at hand, and no much larger clone is one base apart.

The sample's time point label is to be understood as: pretreatment peripheral blood. The cohort comprised 25 to 30 patients with locally advanced or metastatic urothelial carcinoma treated at Memorial Sloan Kettering on a trial protocol. Peripheral blood mononuclear cells were collected from each patient pretreatment and during treatment, giving between 1 and 8 total time points per patient. The Qiagen DNeasy Blood extraction kit was used to purify genomic DNA from total PBMCs and tumor samples. PBMCs were collected pretreatment and during treatment, and were isolated and stored as previously described. CDR1 SGHDT and CDR2 YYEEEE are derived from the germline V gene. The CDR3, from cysteine to phenylalanine, totals 14 residues. Only the CDR3 portion is preserved as DNA: 42 bases, with reading frame beginning at the first base. V is cut back by 6 bases and J by 1 base, with 1 base in the junction unmatched.

Each PCR received spiked-in synthetic TCR analog templates so that absolute template abundance could be estimated from read counts. The immunoSEQ assay used bias-controlled V and J gene primers to amplify TCRbeta CDR3 regions from genomic DNA. Sequencing of rearranged TCRbeta segments was done at approximately 20X coverage. In the paper's pipeline: Clustering was used to correct sequencing errors, and CDR3s were annotated against IMGT so that V, D and J genes could be assigned. Out-of-frame and stop-codon sequences were excluded, and only productive TCRbeta rearrangements were used in downstream analyses. Clonality was computed as one minus Shannon entropy normalized by the log of the number of unique productive sequences. Clones differing between time points or between blood and tumor were identified using Fisher's exact test with Benjamini-Hochberg correction, with an adjusted p below 0.01 applied as the threshold. Imported from immuneACCESS, the table was reduced by TCRdb to in-frame sequences with V and J called. These copies leave out some clones; in studies compared against another copy, an unresolved V gene accounts for under half, and the cause of the remainder is not known. V and J calls plus clone size are reproduced from that table; the DNA served to infer D and trimming. This sample is represented by 87,000 or so clones; around 84% of them were singletons. The top ten clones comprise more than 2% of the sample.

Sequenced material: PBMCs, taken around atezolizumab (anti-PD-L1) treatment. The chain is encoded by TRBV5-6 joined to TRBJ2-2, and TRBD1 aligns with 9 junction nucleotides. The clonotype originates from a man aged 55-75 years with urothelial cancer. The bases are TGTGCCAGCAAGGGACAGGGGAACACCGGGGAGCTGTTTTTT. Its protein product is CASKGQGNTGELFF.